This is a list of T cell receptor beta chains from one sample in a study of cytomegalovirus exposure and HLA in healthy donors. Clones were read by immunoSEQ multiplex PCR, and TCRdb kept only the in-frame ones, dropping some. The profile shows around 65,000 clones, 70% to 85% of them singletons. Source material: PBMCs. Receptor source: a girl between 10 and 17 years old in good health and CMV-seropositive. Both conserved end residues are part of each CDR3. D genes are given only for firm matches. Rows give clone size only sometimes, using once, few, many, or a class for an expanded clone.

TRBJ1-4 | TRBV2 | NA | NA | CASREKDRQSTNEKLFF | TGTGCCAGCAGAGAAAAGGATAGACAGTCAACTAATGAAAAACTGTTTTTT
TRBJ1-1 | TRBV6-5 | NA | few | CASSYLGRTEAFF | TGTGCCAGCAGTTACCTTGGGAGGACTGAAGCTTTCTTT
TRBJ2-4 | TRBV29-1 | TRBD1 | NA | CRDRVRAKNIQYF | TGCAGGGACAGGGTAAGGGCCAAAAACATTCAGTACTTC
TRBJ1-2 | TRBV27 | NA | NA | CASRGRPYGYTF | TGTGCCAGCCGGGGTAGACCCTATGGCTACACCTTC
TRBJ1-2 | TRBV2 | NA | NA | CARDNQGSDYGYTF | TGTGCCAGAGATAACCAGGGAAGCGACTATGGCTACACCTTC
TRBJ2-7 | TRBV11-3 | NA | NA | CASSPGGLDEQYF | TGTGCCAGCAGCCCAGGAGGGTTAGACGAGCAGTACTTC
TRBJ1-1 | TRBV5-1 | NA | few | CASSREGTEAFF | TGCGCCAGCAGTAGGGAGGGCACTGAAGCTTTCTTT
TRBJ1-6 | TRBV5-1 | TRBD1 | NA | CASSTGQGDGSPLHF | TGCGCCAGCAGCACAGGACAGGGTGATGGCTCACCCCTCCACTTT
TRBJ2-1 | TRBV6-5 | NA | NA | CASSCPTGRDGDEQFF | TGTGCCAGCAGTTGCCCAACAGGACGAGATGGGGATGAGCAGTTCTTC
TRBJ2-1 | TRBV4-1 | NA | NA | CASSQVSAKKTPNEQFF | TGCGCCAGCAGCCAAGTTAGCGCCAAGAAGACCCCCAATGAGCAGTTCTTC
TRBJ2-5 | TRBV2 | TRBD2 | NA | CASKFGLAGSQTQYF | TGTGCCAGCAAATTTGGGCTAGCGGGGTCCCAGACCCAGTACTTC
TRBJ1-1 | TRBV6-1 | NA | NA | CASSESGLNTEAFF | TGTGCCAGCAGTGAAAGCGGCCTCAACACTGAAGCTTTCTTT
TRBJ2-5 | TRBV18 | TRBD1 | NA | CASSYDRGKTQYF | TGTGCCAGCTCATACGACAGGGGGAAGACCCAGTACTTC
TRBJ1-6 | TRBV6-1 | NA | NA | CASSESLGSPLHF | TGTGCCAGCAGTGAAAGCCTTGGTTCACCCCTCCACTTT
TRBJ2-7 | TRBV28 | TRBD2 | NA | CASSFPAASGGEQYF | TGTGCCAGCAGTTTTCCTGCCGCTAGCGGGGGCGAGCAGTACTTC
TRBJ1-5 | TRBV18 | TRBD1 | once | CASSPGTGGNQPQHF | TGTGCCAGCTCACCTGGGACAGGGGGCAATCAGCCCCAGCATTTT
TRBJ2-7 | TRBV6-6 | TRBD1 | NA | CASHAGQGPYEQYF | TGTGCCAGCCACGCGGGACAGGGACCCTACGAGCAGTACTTC
TRBJ1-5 | TRBV6-1 | NA | NA | CASGGAGNQPQHF | TGTGCCAGCGGAGGGGCGGGGAATCAGCCCCAGCATTTT
TRBJ1-5 | TRBV28 | TRBD1 | NA | CASSLTGNSNQPQHF | TGTGCCAGCAGTTTGACAGGGAATAGCAATCAGCCCCAGCATTTT
TRBJ2-5 | TRBV28 | NA | NA | CASSRMDGGTQYF | TGTGCCAGCAGCCGGATGGACGGGGGGACCCAGTACTTC
TRBJ2-3 | TRBV4-3 | NA | once | CASSQDRRKTDTQYF | TGCGCCAGCAGCCAAGATCGGCGGAAAACAGATACGCAGTATTTT
TRBJ1-2 | TRBV28 | TRBD1 | NA | CASSFGTGLYGYTF | TGTGCCAGCAGTTTCGGGACAGGGCTTTATGGCTACACCTTC
TRBJ1-1 | TRBV7-2 | NA | NA | CASRSGQYTEAFF | TGTGCCAGCAGGTCCGGACAGTACACTGAAGCTTTCTTT
TRBJ1-1 | TRBV10-1 | TRBD1 | NA | CASPVPSDSPGQGADTEAFF | TGCGCCAGCCCCGTTCCGTCTGACTCACCGGGACAGGGGGCCGACACTGAAGCTTTCTTT
TRBJ2-7 | TRBV4-1 | NA | NA | CASSQGWLPEQYF | TGCGCCAGCAGCCAAGGGTGGCTGCCCGAGCAGTACTTC
TRBJ1-3 | TRBV28 | TRBD1 | NA | CASSPGTGGHTIYF | TGTGCCAGCAGTCCCGGGACAGGGGGCCACACCATATATTTT
TRBJ2-3 | TRBV7-7 | TRBD1 | few | CASSPGTGEDTQYF | TGTGCCAGCAGCCCTGGGACAGGGGAAGATACGCAGTATTTT
TRBJ2-3 | TRBV4-3 | NA | NA | CASSQDSAGVRGDTQYF | TGCGCCAGCAGCCAAGATTCGGCAGGAGTTCGGGGAGATACGCAGTATTTT
TRBJ2-7 | TRBV15 | TRBD1 | few | CATSRRQGLEGEQYF | TGTGCCACCAGCAGGAGACAGGGTTTGGAAGGCGAGCAGTACTTC
TRBJ1-3 | TRBV2 | NA | NA | CASSEALRSSGNTIYF | TGTGCCAGCAGTGAAGCGCTACGGAGCTCTGGAAACACCATATATTTT
TRBJ1-5 | TRBV7-8 | TRBD1 | NA | CASSPGQGQPQHF | TGTGCCAGCAGCCCTGGACAGGGCCAGCCCCAGCATTTT
TRBJ2-7 | TRBV4-1 | TRBD2 | once | CASSPGPGLPPYEQYF | TGCGCCAGCAGCCCAGGGCCGGGACTACCACCGTACGAGCAGTACTTC
TRBJ1-2 | TRBV19 | NA | NA | CASTLRGGYYGYTF | TGTGCCAGTACCCTACGGGGGGGATACTATGGCTACACCTTC
TRBJ2-7 | TRBV7-9 | NA | NA | CASSFGRAPYEQYF | TGTGCCAGCAGCTTCGGCAGGGCACCCTACGAGCAGTACTTC
TRBJ1-2 | TRBV5-1 | NA | once | CASSLPQGIDYGYTF | TGCGCCAGCAGCTTACCGCAGGGAATTGACTATGGCTACACCTTC
TRBJ2-7 | TRBV7-8 | NA | NA | CASSPTPGFQGGDYF | TGTGCCAGCAGCCCGACGCCCGGGTTCCAGGGGGGCGACTACTTC
TRBJ2-1 | TRBV6-5 | TRBD1 | few | CASSYAGTGRGNEQFF | TGTGCCAGCAGTTACGCGGGGACAGGGAGGGGGAATGAGCAGTTCTTC
TRBJ2-1 | TRBV27 | TRBD2 | few | CASSFPHLTSGSSYNEQFF | TGTGCCAGCAGTTTCCCGCACCTGACTAGCGGGAGCTCCTACAATGAGCAGTTCTTC
TRBJ2-5 | TRBV11-3 | NA | NA | CASSNRDQETQYF | TGTGCCAGCAGCAACCGGGACCAAGAGACCCAGTACTTC